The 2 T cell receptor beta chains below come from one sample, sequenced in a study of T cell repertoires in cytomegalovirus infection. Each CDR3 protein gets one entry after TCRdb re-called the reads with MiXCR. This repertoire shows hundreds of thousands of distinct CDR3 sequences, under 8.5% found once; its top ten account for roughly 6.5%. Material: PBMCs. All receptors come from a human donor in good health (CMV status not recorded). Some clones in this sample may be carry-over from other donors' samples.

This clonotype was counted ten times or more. CDR3 sequence (DNA): TGCAGCCTTGAGACTAGCGGTACCAATGAGCAGTTCTTC. Translated, it gives CSLETSGTNEQFF. The chain uses TRBV20-1 and TRBJ2-1, with TRBD2 matching 9 bases. The CDR3 has 13 amino acids. Germline CDR1 is DFQATT and CDR2 is SNEGSKA (reference sequence).

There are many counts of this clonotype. The CDR3 protein is CASSQGLAMNTGELFF. CDR3 nucleotides: TGTGCCAGCAGCCAAGGACTAGCGATGAACACCGGGGAGCTGTTTTTT. The chain couples TRBV4-2 to TRBJ2-2, with 8 bases matching TRBD2. Germline lookup yields CDR1 LGHNA and CDR2 YNFKEQ. Germline trimming cut 1 base from V and 1 base from J; bases unmatched to any gene: 2. The CDR3 extends over 16 amino acids.